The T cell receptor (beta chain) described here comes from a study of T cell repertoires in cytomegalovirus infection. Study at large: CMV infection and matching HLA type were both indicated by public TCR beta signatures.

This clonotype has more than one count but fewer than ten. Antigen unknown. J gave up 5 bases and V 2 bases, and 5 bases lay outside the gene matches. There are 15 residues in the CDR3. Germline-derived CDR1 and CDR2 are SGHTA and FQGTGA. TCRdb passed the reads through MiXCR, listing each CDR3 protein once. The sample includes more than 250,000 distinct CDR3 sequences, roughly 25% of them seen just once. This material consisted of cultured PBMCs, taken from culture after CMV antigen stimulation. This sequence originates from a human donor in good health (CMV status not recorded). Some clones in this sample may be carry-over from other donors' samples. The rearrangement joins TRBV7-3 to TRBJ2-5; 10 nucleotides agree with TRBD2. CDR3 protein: CASSLASGRAETQYF. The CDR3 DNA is TGTGCCAGCAGCTTAGCCAGCGGGAGGGCTGAGACCCAGTACTTC.